The 21 T cell receptor beta chains listed next were all sequenced from one sample in a study of a mutant IDH1 vaccine in newly diagnosed glioma. Some clones are missing from TCRdb's copy, which holds only in-frame ones; the method was immunoSEQ multiplex PCR. The repertoire holds around 53,000 clones, with 91% as singletons. Their specific antigens are unknown. Described time point: week 11, during vaccination. Every vaccination contained 300 ug of the mutant IDH1 20-mer peptide and was paired with topical imiquimod. The starting material was PBMCs, obtained from a glioma patient whose treatment included an IDH1 peptide vaccine. All receptors derive from a man in his fifties or sixties with glioma.

The rearrangement joins TRBV11-2 to TRBJ2-7, with 10 nucleotides matching TRBD2. CDR1 is SGHAT and CDR2 is FQNNGV in the germline V gene. The J segment lost 0 bases and the V segment lost 4 bases, leaving 6 bases of the junction unmatched. The CDR3 consists of 16 residues. CDR3 sequence: CASSSIAGGNSYEQYF. The CDR3 DNA follows: TGTGCCAGCAGCTCAATAGCGGGAGGTAACTCCTACGAGCAGTACTTC.

This chain joins TRBV7-9 and TRBJ1-2; D uncertain. The germline V gene has CDR1 SEHNR and CDR2 FQNEAQ (reference sequence). V was cut by 2 bases and J by 4 bases, with 5 bases left in between. This CDR3 contains 12 residues. DNA of the CDR3: TGTGCCAGCAGCTTAAGGCCCTATGGCTACACCTTC. Translated: CASSLRPYGYTF. Complete variable domain (other parts from reference TRBV7-9 and TRBJ1-2): DTGVSQNPRHKITKRGQNVTFRCDPISEHNRLYWYRQTLGQGPEFLTYFQNEAQLEKSRLLSDRFSAERPKGSFSTLEIQRTEQGDSAMYLCASSLRPYGYTFGSGTRLTVV.

This sequence joins TRBV27 and TRBJ1-2; TRBD1 is a possible D gene (5 bases). The CDR3 length is 14 residues. Per the germline V gene, CDR1 is MNHEY and CDR2 is SMNVEV (reference sequence). Trimming left V 5 bases short and J 4 bases short, with 14 bases between. The DNA for the CDR3 is TGTGCCAGCAGTGGGGGAGGGGCCTCCTATGGCTACACCTTC. This gives the protein CASSGGGASYGYTF.

The V call is TRBV5-6, the J call TRBJ2-2, with D tentatively TRBD1 (5 bases). Germline assignment: CDR1 SGHDT and CDR2 YYEEEE. Trimming removed 6 bases at V and 3 bases at J, with 15 bases between. This CDR3 has 15 amino acids. The DNA for the CDR3 is TGTGCCAGCACCCCGATCTGGGGCGACACCGGGGAGCTGTTTTTT. Translation gives CASTPIWGDTGELFF.

The chain employs TRBV19 and TRBJ2-7; D gene ambiguous. This CDR3 has 12 amino acids. V was shortened by 5 bases and J by 7 bases, with 12 bases between the two germline ends. Germline CDR1 reads LNHDA; CDR2 reads SQIVND (reference sequence). CDR3 in amino acids: CASSRHPFEQYF. The CDR3 DNA reads as TGTGCCAGTAGTCGACACCCTTTTGAGCAGTACTTC.

V is TRBV5-4 and J is TRBJ2-3; D tentatively fits TRBD1 or TRBD2 (5 bases each). Per germline, CDR1 SGHNT and CDR2 YYREEE (reference sequence). The V and J ends lost 3 bases and 2 bases respectively, with 16 bases between them. This CDR3 comprises 16 residues. CDR3 coding DNA: TGTGCCAGCAGCTCTCCCCGGGACGGAGACACAGATACGCAGTATTTT. Translation gives CASSSPRDGDTDTQYF.

The chain employs TRBV19 and TRBJ1-1; 7 nucleotides line up with TRBD1. Unmatched junction bases numbered 5, after V lost 3 bases and J lost 1 base. This CDR3 region has 15 residues. CDR1 is LNHDA, CDR2 SQIVND, per germline (reference sequence). The chain's CDR3 is CASSIHTGANTEAFF. CDR3 sequence (DNA): TGTGCCAGTAGTATCCATACAGGGGCGAACACTGAAGCTTTCTTT.

The gene calls are TRBV28 and TRBJ2-1; the D call may be TRBD1 or TRBD2 (6 bases each). Germline assignment: CDR1 MDHEN and CDR2 SYDVKM. This CDR3 is 13 amino acids long. V dropped 5 bases and J dropped 5 bases, with 10 bases sitting between them. The CDR3 region has the DNA TGTGCCAGCAGTCCGGGGGCCCACAATGAGCAGTTCTTC. It specifies CASSPGAHNEQFF.

Notes on this clone: The CDR3 end shows no conserved phenylalanine or tryptophan, and so a read error is likely. The chain carries TRBV9 and TRBJ2-3, with a tentative D call TRBD1 (6 bases). V was trimmed by 4 bases and J by 6 bases, leaving 18 bases between them. Germline V gene sequence: CDR1 SGDLS, CDR2 YYNGEE. The CDR3 contains 15 residues. This chain's CDR3 is CASSPRTVTTDTQYS. Here the CDR3 DNA reads TGTGCCAGCAGCCCCCGGACAGTGACTACGGATACGCAGTATTCT.

This sequence joins TRBV4-1 and TRBJ2-5; D might be TRBD1 (6 bases). Germline values: CDR1 MGHRA, CDR2 YSYEKL. CDR3 length: 17 residues. V shed 0 bases and J shed 2 bases, with 16 bases lying between them. CDR3: CASSQDKRQVGQETQYF. The CDR3, as DNA: TGCGCCAGCAGCCAAGATAAGAGACAGGTGGGTCAAGAGACCCAGTACTTC.

The gene calls are TRBV4-1 and TRBJ1-1, with a possible D match to TRBD1 (5 bases). The CDR3 has 15 amino acids. With 5 bases removed from V and 4 bases from J, the gap between germline ends came to 17 bases. CDR1 MGHRA and CDR2 YSYEKL come from the germline V gene. As DNA, the CDR3 is TGCGCCAGCAGCTATACTCTGACAGCTTTCACTGAAGCTTTCTTT. Protein sequence: CASSYTLTAFTEAFF.

This clone is a singleton in its sample. This chain uses TRBV7-9 with TRBJ2-1; D is perhaps TRBD2 (5 bases). V lost 6 bases and J lost 1, with 10 bases in between. The CDR3 spans 14 residues. Germline V gene lookup returns CDR1 SEHNR and CDR2 FQNEAQ (reference sequence). The CDR3 DNA is TGTGCCAGCAGACAAGGGAGTTCCTACAATGAGCAGTTCTTC. It yields the protein CASRQGSSYNEQFF.

The gene calls are TRBV5-8 and TRBJ2-3; D remains unclear. Trimming cost V 2 bases and J 3 bases, with 1 base left between them. The V gene's germline CDR1 is SGHTS and CDR2 YDEGEE. The CDR3 covers 11 residues. The CDR3 loop is CASSFTDTQYF. The CDR3 DNA is TGTGCCAGCAGCTTTACAGATACGCAGTATTTT. Together with reference TRBV5-8 and TRBJ2-3, the CDR3 gives the full variable domain: EAGVTQSPTHLIKTRGQQATLRCSPISGHTSVYWYQQALGLGLQFLLWYDEGEERNRGNFPPRFSGRQFPNYSSELNVNALELEDSALYLCASSFTDTQYFGPGTRLTVL.

This rearrangement joins TRBV7-9 to TRBJ1-2; weak D call: TRBD1 (6 bases). Germline lookup yields CDR1 SEHNR and CDR2 FQNEAQ (reference sequence). V was shortened by 2 bases and J by 8 bases, with 9 bases between the two germline ends. The CDR3 has 12 residues. This CDR3 reads CASSLTGNGYTF. CDR3 bases: TGTGCCAGCAGCTTAACAGGGAACGGCTACACCTTC.

This chain links TRBV5-1 with TRBJ2-1; TRBD2 matches 8 bases. CDR1 and CDR2 (germline): SGHRS, YFSETQ. This CDR3 has 15 amino acids. Germline trimming cut 1 base from V and 8 bases from J; bases unmatched to any gene: 8. The CDR3 is CASSLRGLDSDEQFF. CDR3 in DNA: TGCGCCAGCAGCTTGAGGGGACTAGATTCCGATGAGCAGTTCTTC.

The rearrangement joins TRBV30 to TRBJ1-1; D not certain. Germline V lookup: CDR1 GTSNPN, CDR2 SVGIG (reference sequence). V was cut by 0 bases and J by 8 bases, with 10 bases left in between. There are 12 residues in the CDR3. CDR3 protein: CAWSVTGGEAFF. The CDR3 DNA sequence: TGTGCCTGGAGTGTAACGGGAGGGGAAGCTTTCTTT.

V is TRBV7-2 and J is TRBJ2-3; D gene uncertain. Between the trimmed V and J ends, which lost 2 bases and 3 bases, there was a span of 12 bases. This CDR3 is 15 amino acids long. Germline V gene data show CDR1 as SGHTA and CDR2 as FQGNSA. The CDR3 coding sequence is TGTGCCAGCAGCTTACCGGGTTACAATACAGATACGCAGTATTTT. This sequence encodes CASSLPGYNTDTQYF. Full variable domain (rest looked up from reference TRBV7-2 and TRBJ2-3): GAGVSQSPSNKVTEKGKDVELRCDPISGHTALYWYRQSLGQGLEFLIYFQGNSAPDKSGLPSDRFSAERTGGSVSTLTIQRTQQEDSAVYLCASSLPGYNTDTQYFGPGTRLTVL.

V gene TRBV2 combines with J gene TRBJ2-3; 8 bases are a match to TRBD2. Germline loops: CDR1 SNHLY, CDR2 FYNNEI. Trimming at V came to 3 bases and at J to 2 bases, leaving 4 bases not matched to a gene. There are 15 residues in the CDR3. CDR3 sequence (DNA): TGTGCCAGCAGTGACCTAGCGGGTAACACAGATACGCAGTATTTT. Protein product: CASSDLAGNTDTQYF.

This sequence joins TRBV27 and TRBJ2-3; 10 bases are a match to TRBD2. Germline V CDR1 and CDR2: MNHEY, SMNVEV (reference sequence). CDR3 length equals 14 residues. V was clipped by 10 bases and J by 6 bases; unmatched bases: 10. The DNA for the CDR3 is TGTGCCACTAAGAGCGGGAGGGCCGGGGATACGCAGTATTTT. Translating gives CATKSGRAGDTQYF.

The V call is TRBV2, the J call TRBJ2-7, with TRBD1 matching 7 bases. The CDR3 totals 14 residues. CDR1 and CDR2 (germline): SNHLY, FYNNEI. V was clipped by 6 bases and J by 2 bases; unmatched bases: 7. CDR3 protein: CASSDDRETYEQYF. CDR3 nucleotide sequence: TGTGCCAGCAGCGACGACAGGGAGACCTACGAGCAGTACTTC.

The chain employs TRBV28 and TRBJ1-4; D possibly corresponds to TRBD1 (5 bases). This CDR3 is built from 15 residues. Germline values: CDR1 MDHEN, CDR2 SYDVKM. Trimming stripped 5 bases from V and 3 bases from J, with 13 bases between. CDR3 DNA sequence: TGTGCCAGCAGTCCACGGGGGACTTCTAATGAAAAACTGTTTTTT. This translates into CASSPRGTSNEKLFF. The entire variable domain, with the rest obtained from reference TRBV28 and TRBJ1-4, is as follows: DVKVTQSSRYLVKRTGEKVFLECVQDMDHENMFWYRQDPGLGLRLIYFSYDVKMKEKGDIPEGYSVSREKKERFSLILESASTNQTSMYLCASSPRGTSNEKLFFGSGTQLSVL.